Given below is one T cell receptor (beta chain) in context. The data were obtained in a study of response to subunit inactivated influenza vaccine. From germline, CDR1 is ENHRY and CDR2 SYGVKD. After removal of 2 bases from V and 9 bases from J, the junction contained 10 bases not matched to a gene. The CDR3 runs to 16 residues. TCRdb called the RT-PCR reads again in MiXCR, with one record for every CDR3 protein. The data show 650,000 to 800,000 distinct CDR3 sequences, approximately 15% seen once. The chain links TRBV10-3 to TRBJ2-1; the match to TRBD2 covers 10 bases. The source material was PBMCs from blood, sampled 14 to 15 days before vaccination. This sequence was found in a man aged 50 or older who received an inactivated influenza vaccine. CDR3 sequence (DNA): TGTGCCATCAGTGAGGAACTAGCGGGAAATAGAGTTGAGCAGTTCTTC. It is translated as CAISEELAGNRVEQFF.